This TCR beta chain emerged from a study of neoadjuvant anti-PD-1 for oral cavity cancer. Study summary: Patients mostly received three to four biweekly nivolumab doses at 3 mg/kg before surgery.

The repertoire was sequenced with immunoSEQ multiplex PCR; TCRdb's copy has only in-frame clones and lacks some. Of tens of thousands of clones listed, approximately 80% are singletons. A word on this clone: What it binds is not known.

Patients were newly diagnosed with stage II-IVA oral cavity squamous cell carcinoma without prior systemic or radiation treatment. No culture or expansion preceded analysis of these blood cells. Study findings and constraints: Higher pretreatment Treg/Th17 ratios tracked higher pretreatment blood clonality.

The CDR3 spans 10 residues. Trimming stripped 8 bases from V and 5 bases from J, with 7 bases between. Germline loops: CDR1 MNHNY, CDR2 SVGAGI (reference sequence). The clonotype was recovered from a person between 40 and 85 years old with oral cavity squamous cell carcinoma. The rearrangement links TRBV6-6 to TRBJ2-7; no reliable D call. The specimen comprised PBMCs, sampled before nivolumab (anti-PD-1) treatment. CDR3 amino acids: CASGPNEQYF. CDR3 DNA: TGTGCCAGCGGGCCTAACGAGCAGTACTTC.